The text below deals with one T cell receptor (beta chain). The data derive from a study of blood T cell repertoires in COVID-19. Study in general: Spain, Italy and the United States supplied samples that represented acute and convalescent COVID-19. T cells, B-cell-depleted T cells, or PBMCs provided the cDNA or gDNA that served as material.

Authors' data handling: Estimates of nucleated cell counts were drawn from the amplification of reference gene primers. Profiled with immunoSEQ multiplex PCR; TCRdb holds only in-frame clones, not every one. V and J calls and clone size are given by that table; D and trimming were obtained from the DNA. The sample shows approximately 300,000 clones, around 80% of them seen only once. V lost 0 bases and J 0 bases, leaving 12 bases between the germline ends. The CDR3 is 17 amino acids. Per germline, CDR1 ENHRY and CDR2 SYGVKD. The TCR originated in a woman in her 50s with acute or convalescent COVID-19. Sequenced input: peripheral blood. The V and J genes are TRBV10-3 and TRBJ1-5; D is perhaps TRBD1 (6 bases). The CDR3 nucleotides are TGTGCCATCAGTGAGTCGATGACAGGTAATAGCAATCAGCCCCAGCATTTT. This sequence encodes CAISESMTGNSNQPQHF.